This TCR beta chain is drawn from a study of blood T cell repertoires in COVID-19. Only in-frame clones appear in the TCRdb table, and some are missing; sequencing was by immunoSEQ multiplex PCR. The sample records fewer than 400,000 clones, under 90% being singletons. The CDR3 is 14 amino acids. V lost 5 bases and J 0 bases, leaving 8 bases between the germline ends. Per the germline V gene, CDR1 is SGHTA and CDR2 is FQGNSA. This chain uses TRBV7-2 with TRBJ1-3; maybe TRBD1 (5 bases). Sequences were obtained from PBMCs or T cells enriched from blood (not recorded which). This TCR came from a man aged 55-75 years who had recovered from COVID-19. The DNA of the CDR3 is TGTGCCAGCAGCGAGACAGCCTCTGGAAACACCATATATTTT. Residues: CASSETASGNTIYF.